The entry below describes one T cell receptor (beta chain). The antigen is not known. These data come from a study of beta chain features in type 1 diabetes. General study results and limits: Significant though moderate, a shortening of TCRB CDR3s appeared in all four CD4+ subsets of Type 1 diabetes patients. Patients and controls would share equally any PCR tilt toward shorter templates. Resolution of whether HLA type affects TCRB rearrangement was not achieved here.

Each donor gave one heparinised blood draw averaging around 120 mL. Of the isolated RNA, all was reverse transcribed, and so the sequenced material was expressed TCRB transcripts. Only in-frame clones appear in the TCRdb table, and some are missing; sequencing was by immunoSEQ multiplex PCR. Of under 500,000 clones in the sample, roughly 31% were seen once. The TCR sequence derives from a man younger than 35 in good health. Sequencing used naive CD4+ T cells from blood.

CDR3 amino acids: CASSRTGETNYGYTF. The CDR3 DNA reads as TGTGCCAGCAGCCGGACAGGGGAGACTAACTATGGCTACACCTTC. This sequence joins TRBV7-2 and TRBJ1-2; 9 bases align to TRBD1. Germline V CDR1 and CDR2: SGHTA, FQGNSA. V lost 5 bases, J lost 0 bases, and 4 bases stayed unmatched. This CDR3 spans 15 amino acids.